This TCR beta chain was recovered during a study of blood T cell repertoires in COVID-19. In the study overall: The origin of the acute and convalescent COVID-19 samples was the United States, Italy and Spain. T cells, B-cell-depleted T cells, or PBMCs provided the cDNA or gDNA that served as material.

A single count supports this clone. As handled by the study authors: Amplification of reference gene primers was used by the study to estimate nucleated cell counts. Sequencing used immunoSEQ multiplex PCR; TCRdb keeps in-frame clones, though not all of them. That table furnishes V, J and clone size, whereas the DNA furnished D and trimming. The table records fewer than 60,000 clones, approximately 84% of them present only once. The CDR3 is made up of 15 amino acids. V lost 5 bases and J 7 bases, leaving 17 bases between the germline ends. Looked up from germline, CDR1 is MNHEY and CDR2 is SVGAGI. The sequence came from a man between 60 and 70 years old with acute or convalescent COVID-19. The chain has TRBV6-5 and TRBJ1-4; no clear D gene. Specimen: peripheral blood. Written as DNA, the CDR3 is TGTGCCAGCAGTCCCAAGGGCGGTGAGGGTGAAAAACTGTTTTTT. Translation: CASSPKGGEGEKLFF.